Shown below are 13 T cell receptor beta chains from a single sample sequenced in a study of OX40 agonist ivuxolimab in advanced cancers. Sequencing used immunoSEQ multiplex PCR; TCRdb keeps in-frame clones, though not all of them. Among more than 65,000 clones listed, 88% were seen once. This sample comprised CD4+ or CD8+ T cells sorted from blood, obtained in a trial of the OX40 agonist ivuxolimab. These receptor sequences come from an adult with an advanced solid tumor such as melanoma, head and neck, liver or kidney cancer.

V is TRBV7-3 and J is TRBJ1-1, with D perhaps matching TRBD1 (6 bases). Trimming stripped 6 bases from V and 4 bases from J, with 15 bases between. CDR1 and CDR2 from the germline V gene are SGHTA and FQGTGA. The CDR3 extends over 14 amino acids. The CDR3 sequence is CASSLGGQSTEAFF. DNA for the CDR3: TGTGCCAGCAGTCTAGGGGGTCAAAGCACTGAAGCTTTCTTT.

The chain has TRBV7-2 and TRBJ2-5, with D perhaps TRBD2 (6 bases). The CDR3 covers 14 residues. Deletions cut 5 bases from V and 5 bases from J, with 15 bases between. Per germline, CDR1 SGHTA and CDR2 FQGNSA. The CDR3 loop is CASSPGTAGETQYF. The CDR3 DNA reads TGTGCCAGCAGCCCGGGGACGGCGGGGGAGACCCAGTACTTC.

This chain links TRBV18 with TRBJ1-5, with 9 bases matching TRBD1. The CDR3 extends over 18 amino acids. Per germline, CDR1 KGHSH and CDR2 LQKENI. V gave up 4 bases and J gave up 7 bases; unmatched junction bases: 17. In DNA form, the CDR3 reads TGTGCCAGCTCACTCCTTCGTCGGGACAGGGCGATTATACAGCCCCAGCATTTT. This translates into CASSLLRRDRAIIQPQHF.

The J gene is TRBJ2-2, the V gene TRBV2; D call uncertain. Germline V CDR1 and CDR2: SNHLY, FYNNEI. Trimming cost V 7 bases and J 2 bases, with 11 bases left between them. CDR3 size: 14 residues. The DNA of the CDR3 is TGTGCCAGCAACGAGTTCTCAAACACCGGGGAGCTGTTTTTT. This codes for CASNEFSNTGELFF.

This rearrangement joins TRBV28 to TRBJ2-7; no reliable D call. V lost 3 bases, J lost 3 bases, and 9 bases lay in between. CDR1 is MDHEN, CDR2 SYDVKM, per germline. The CDR3 contains 13 residues. This chain's CDR3 is CASSFSAFYEQYF. DNA for the CDR3: TGTGCCAGCAGTTTTTCCGCCTTCTACGAGCAGTACTTC. Full variable domain (remainder filled in from reference TRBV28 and TRBJ2-7): DVKVTQSSRYLVKRTGEKVFLECVQDMDHENMFWYRQDPGLGLRLIYFSYDVKMKEKGDIPEGYSVSREKKERFSLILESASTNQTSMYLCASSFSAFYEQYFGPGTRLTVT.

The chain has TRBV5-6 and TRBJ1-5; no clear D gene. The CDR3 has 12 amino acids. V lost 1 base and J 6 bases, leaving 5 bases between the germline ends. CDR1 is SGHDT, CDR2 YYEEEE, per germline. The CDR3 region has the DNA TGTGCCAGCAGCTTGAAGGGTCAGCCCCAGCATTTT. It codes for CASSLKGQPQHF.

The chain carries TRBV5-1 and TRBJ1-3, with 7 bases matching TRBD1. J was trimmed by 7 bases and V by 5 bases; bases with no gene match: 9. The CDR3 consists of 14 residues. Germline V gives CDR1 SGHRS, CDR2 YFSETQ. CDR3 sequence (DNA): TGCGCCAGCAGTTCAGGGGGTCGCGAGAACACCATATATTTT. Its translation: CASSSGGRENTIYF. Based on the CDR3 plus reference TRBV5-1 and TRBJ1-3, the full variable domain is KAGVTQTPRYLIKTRGQQVTLSCSPISGHRSVSWYQQTPGQGLQFLFEYFSETQRNKGNFPGRFSGRQFSNSRSEMNVSTLELGDSALYLCASSSGGRENTIYFGEGSWLTVV.

This sequence joins TRBV14 and TRBJ2-7, with 9 nucleotides matching TRBD1. The germline gives CDR1 SGHDN, CDR2 FVKESK. After removal of 4 bases from V and 4 bases from J, the junction contained 11 bases not matched to a gene. This CDR3 contains 16 residues. The CDR3 region has the DNA TGTGCCAGCAGCCCCCTAACCGGGACAGGGATGTACGAGCAGTACTTC. It is translated as CASSPLTGTGMYEQYF.

This rearrangement joins TRBV2 to TRBJ2-7; possibly TRBD1 for D (6 bases). V lost 6 bases to trimming and J lost 1 base, with 7 bases between them. The CDR3 is 12 residues long. Germline CDR1 and CDR2: SNHLY and FYNNEI. In DNA form, the CDR3 reads TGTGCCAGCAGAGGACAGTCCTACGAGCAGTACTTC. The encoded protein is CASRGQSYEQYF.

The sample holds one count of this clone. The rearrangement links TRBV12-5 to TRBJ2-1; D ambiguous. The CDR3 is 20 residues long. Per germline, CDR1 LGHNT and CDR2 FRNRAP. Trimming shortened V by 2 bases and J by 0 bases, and 23 bases separated the two germline ends. The CDR3 spells CASGLPKGRSLKSSYNEQFF. CDR3 DNA sequence: TGTGCTAGTGGTTTGCCAAAAGGCAGATCCCTAAAAAGCTCCTACAATGAGCAGTTCTTC.

This sequence joins TRBV7-9 and TRBJ1-1; no definite D call. Germline assignment: CDR1 SEHNR and CDR2 FQNEAQ (reference sequence). CDR3 length equals 12 residues. Trimming took 5 bases from V and 7 from J, leaving 11 bases between them. The DNA of the CDR3 is TGTGCCAGCAGCGCCGGCGCGGGTGAAGCTTTCTTT. Protein sequence: CASSAGAGEAFF.

The chain links TRBV30 to TRBJ1-5, with TRBD1 matching over 9 bases. This CDR3 has 15 amino acids. Looked up from germline, CDR1 is GTSNPN and CDR2 is SVGIG (reference sequence). Trimming took 3 bases from V and 4 from J; bases not matched to a gene: 7. In DNA form, the CDR3 reads TGTGCCTGGAGCTCTACAGGGGGCGCGAATCAGCCCCAGCATTTT. This gives the protein CAWSSTGGANQPQHF.

This clone occurred once. The chain carries TRBV10-1 and TRBJ2-2, with 9 bases fitting TRBD2. CDR1 is WNHNN and CDR2 is SYGVQD in the germline V gene (reference sequence). This CDR3 spans 15 amino acids. Unmatched junction bases numbered 7, after V lost 4 bases and J lost 7 bases. Written as DNA, the CDR3 is TGCGCCAGCAGTGTGGGACTAGCAACGGGCGGGGAGCTGTTTTTT. The encoded protein is CASSVGLATGGELFF.